This entry lists 22 T cell receptor beta chains sequenced from one sample in a study of tumor-infiltrating lymphocytes in primary liver carcinoma. Priming with a constant-region primer yielded TCR beta cDNA from roughly 500 ng total RNA. Libraries covering TCR beta were generated through three nested multiplex PCR rounds (using a slightly modified ARM-PCR). TRBV1-TRBV30 forward and Cbeta reverse primers drove the first two approximately 10-cycle rounds. TCRdb re-derived calls from the multiplex PCR reads in MiXCR, one entry per CDR3 protein. The repertoire holds about 210,000 distinct CDR3 sequences, with 70% to 90% as singletons. RNA and DNA were co-extracted from roughly 20-30 mg of unsorted bulk tissue. Sequencing was performed on tumor tissue from primary liver carcinoma. Source of these receptors: a man between 35 and 55 years old with primary liver carcinoma and hepatitis B virus infection.

This clonotype has only one observation. The junction differs from germline at one of its ends, possibly a read error. J is TRBJ2-1 and V is TRBV4-1; 11 bases are a match to TRBD2. Germline V gene lookup returns CDR1 MGHRA and CDR2 YSYEKL. The length of the CDR3 is 15 residues. The CDR3 sequence is CASSEGLADYHEQFF. The CDR3 region has the DNA TGCGCCAGCAGCGAGGGACTAGCGGACTACCATGAGCAGTTCTTC.

This chain connects TRBV30 to TRBJ2-7; TRBD1 matches at 10 bases. This CDR3 comprises 14 residues. CDR1 and CDR2 from the germline V gene are GTSNPN and SVGIG (reference sequence). The chain's CDR3 is CACSSTGTGDEQYF. CDR3 nucleotide sequence: TGTGCTTGTAGTAGTACCGGGACAGGGGACGAGCAGTACTTC.

Concerning this clonotype itself: The junction shows a germline mismatch at one end, possibly a read error. The chain links TRBV5-1 to TRBJ2-3, with unresolved D. The CDR3 contains 15 residues. Germline V gives CDR1 SGHRS, CDR2 YFSETQ. CDR3 in DNA: TGCGCCAGCAACTTGGCCAGAGCCAGCACAGATACGCAGTATTTT. Translation: CASNLARASTDTQYF.

This sequence joins TRBV5-4 and TRBJ1-4; D gene unclear. The germline gives CDR1 SGHNT, CDR2 YYREEE (reference sequence). V was trimmed by 6 bases and J by 1 base, leaving 13 bases between them. The CDR3 is 15 amino acids. The CDR3 region is CASNPGGGTNEKLFF. CDR3 DNA sequence: TGTGCCAGCAACCCAGGTGGCGGAACTAATGAAAAACTGTTTTTT.

This clonotype has just one count. Relative to the germline gene, one junction end is altered; a read error may explain this. This chain joins TRBV6-5 and TRBJ1-1; 8 nucleotides agree with TRBD1. The CDR3 consists of 14 residues. Germline CDR1 MNHEY, CDR2 SVGAGI. CDR3 nucleotide sequence: TGTGCCAGCAGTGGGACAGGAGTAAGAACTGACGCTTTCTTT. Translating gives CASSGTGVRTDAFF.

Details on this clonotype: An end of the junction does not agree with germline; a read error may underlie this. In nucleotides, the CDR3 is TGTGCCAGCAGCCCTAATAGGAACTGCTACAAGCAGTACTTC. Protein: CASSPNRNCYKQYF. This chain joins TRBV11-2 and TRBJ2-7, with D unclear. CDR1 is SGHAT and CDR2 is FQNNGV in the germline V gene. The CDR3 loop spans 14 amino acids.

Remarks on this clonotype: The junction differs from germline at one of its ends, possibly a read error. The chain combines TRBV6-1 with TRBJ2-5; 9 bases are shared with TRBD1. The CDR3 covers 15 residues. Germline V lookup: CDR1 MNHNS, CDR2 SASEGT. The DNA for the CDR3 is TGTGCCAGCAGTGATTCCCGACAGGGGGTAAGGGCCCAGTACTTT. Translation gives CASSDSRQGVRAQYF.

Notes on this clonotype: A junction end diverges from the germline sequence, so it may reflect a read error. The chain carries TRBV30 and TRBJ1-5; D is unclear. Germline V gene lookup returns CDR1 GTSNPN and CDR2 SVGIG (reference sequence). This CDR3 has 14 residues. The CDR3 spells CPWSVSGSNQPQHF. CDR3 nucleotide sequence: TGTCCCTGGAGTGTGTCCGGGAGCAATCAGCCCCAACATTTT.

Worth noting for this clonotype: Mismatch with germline at one junction end may stem from a read error. V and J are TRBV4-1 and TRBJ2-1; TRBD2 matches 8 bases. Germline loops: CDR1 MGHRA, CDR2 YSYEKL. This CDR3 has 18 amino acids. The CDR3 nucleotides read TGCGCCAGCAGCCACACGAAGGCGAGGACTAGCTCCTACAATGAGGAGTTCTTC. Translating gives CASSHTKARTSSYNEEFF.

This clonotype appeared many times. V usage is TRBV12-3 or TRBV12-4 and J usage is TRBJ1-5; no firm D call. The CDR3 covers 13 residues. V lost 5 bases to trimming and J lost 6 bases, with 11 bases between them. The CDR3 DNA reads as TGTGCCAGCAGTGGGCCGGGGTTTCAGCCCCAGCATTTT. It translates to CASSGPGFQPQHF.

Concerning this clonotype itself: An end of the junction differs from the germline gene, which may be a read error. The CDR3 DNA follows: TGTGCCAGAGGCCAACTTACCCTCTCCGGGGAGCTGTTTTTT. It yields the protein CARGQLTLSGELFF. V gene TRBV4-1 combines with J gene TRBJ2-2; D is unclear. This CDR3 contains 14 residues. Germline V CDR1 and CDR2: MGHRA, YSYEKL.

This clonotype has more than one count but fewer than ten. The junction differs from germline at one of its ends, possibly a read error. The gene calls are TRBV11-1 and TRBJ2-4, with a tentative D call TRBD2 (6 bases). The CDR3 contains 17 residues. CDR1 SGHAT and CDR2 FQDESV come from the germline V gene (reference sequence). CDR3 DNA sequence: TGTGCCAGTAGCTTTCCCGGGATTGGCGGGACCAAGAACATTCAGTACTTC. Translation gives CASSFPGIGGTKNIQYF.

The rearrangement uses TRBV4-1 and TRBJ2-7; tentatively, D is TRBD2 (6 bases). The CDR3 extends over 16 amino acids. Germline assignment: CDR1 MGHRA and CDR2 YSYEKL. Deletions cut 0 bases from V and 7 bases from J, with 19 bases between. CDR3 coding DNA: TGCGCCAGCAGCCAAGAGTTAGCGGAAGTCATTCTAGAGCAGTACTTC. It yields the protein CASSQELAEVILEQYF.

Worth noting for this clonotype: One end of the junction varies from germline; a read error may be responsible. The genes are TRBV4-3 and TRBJ1-3; D may be TRBD1 (5 bases). Germline CDR1 and CDR2: LGHNA and YSLEER. CDR3 length: 14 residues. CDR3 sequence (DNA): TGCTCCAGCAGCCAAGAGGGGTATATAAACACCATATATTTT. Its translation: CSSSQEGYINTIYF.

The genes are TRBV6-1 and TRBJ2-7, with TRBD1 matching 7 bases. The length of the CDR3 is 14 residues. V trimming: 10 bases; J trimming: 3 bases; junction bases outside the gene matches: 12. Germline loops: CDR1 MNHNS, CDR2 SASEGT. The CDR3 coding sequence is TGTGCCAACTGTGAAGGGGGCGCAGTCTACGAGCAGTACTTC. Translated: CANCEGGAVYEQYF.

This clonotype was found a few times. The junction departs from germline at one end; a sequencing error may be responsible. The genes are TRBV11-3 and TRBJ1-5; no clear D gene. CDR3 length: 15 residues. Germline CDR1 and CDR2: SGHNT and YENEEA. CDR3 DNA: TGTGCCAGTAGCTTAGATATGGGTGTGGCTCAGCCCCAGCATTTT. The encoded protein is CASSLDMGVAQPQHF. The whole variable domain, remainder taken from reference TRBV11-3 and TRBJ1-5, is EAGVVQSPRYKIIEKKQPVAFWCNPISGHNTLYWYLQNLGQGPELLIRYENEEAVDDSQLPKDRFSAERLKGVDSTLKIQPAELGDSAVYLCASSLDMGVAQPQHFGDGTRLSIL.

This clonotype was recorded once. The junction differs from germline at one of its ends, possibly a read error. The J gene is TRBJ1-2, the V gene TRBV10-3, with D possibly TRBD1 on 6 matching bases. Germline CDR1 is ENHRY and CDR2 is SYGVKD. The CDR3 runs to 14 residues. CDR3 nucleotides: TGTGTCATCAGTGAGTCGTCAGGGGACTATAGCTACACCTTC. Translated: CVISESSGDYSYTF.

The chain recombines TRBV30 with TRBJ1-1, with D hard to call. Germline assignment: CDR1 GTSNPN and CDR2 SVGIG (reference sequence). Trimming shortened V by 5 bases and J by 4 bases, and 11 bases separated the two germline ends. This CDR3 comprises 12 residues. CDR3 bases: TGTGCCTGGGACTGGGTAGGCACTGAAGCTTTCTTT. Its protein is CAWDWVGTEAFF.

This clonotype was picked up one time. As the CDR3 is not closed by the conserved phenylalanine or tryptophan, this likely results from a read error. This sequence joins TRBV29-1 and TRBJ2-7; TRBD2 matches 11 bases. The CDR3 length is 16 residues. In germline, CDR1 is SQVTM, CDR2 ANQGSEA. Trimming removed 3 bases from V and 3 bases from J; junction bases left unmatched: 10. CDR3 nucleotides: TGCAGCGTTGATGGGGAGCCGACTAGCGGGGACTACGAGCAGTACCTC. Its protein product is CSVDGEPTSGDYEQYL.

This rearrangement joins TRBV6-1 to TRBJ1-5; no definite D call. Germline V gene lookup returns CDR1 MNHNS and CDR2 SASEGT. This CDR3 is built from 13 residues. V lost 10 bases and J 11 bases, leaving 21 bases between the germline ends. CDR3 bases: TGTGCCACCATTAGCGTCCTTGACGGGACCCAGCATTTT. This gives the protein CATISVLDGTQHF.

With regard to this clonotype: At one end the junction does not follow the germline gene, possibly because of a read error. This rearrangement joins TRBV11-2 to TRBJ1-6, with TRBD1 matching over 7 bases. The germline V gene encodes CDR1 SGHAT and CDR2 FQNNGV. There are 16 residues in the CDR3. The CDR3 nucleotides read TGTGCCAGCAGTTTCGCCGGCGGGACAGCGAATTTACCCCTCCACTTT. Translating it yields CASSFAGGTANLPLHF.

Notes on this clonotype: Being one base from a much bigger clone, this may be a read error. The CDR3 region is CASSSTMDTNYERYF. The CDR3 DNA reads TGTGCCAGCAGCTCAACCATGGACACCAACTACGAGCGGTACTTC. V is TRBV7-9 and J is TRBJ2-7, with a weak D call TRBD1 (5 bases). Germline V gene lookup returns CDR1 SEHNR and CDR2 FQNEAQ (reference sequence). CDR3 length: 15 residues.